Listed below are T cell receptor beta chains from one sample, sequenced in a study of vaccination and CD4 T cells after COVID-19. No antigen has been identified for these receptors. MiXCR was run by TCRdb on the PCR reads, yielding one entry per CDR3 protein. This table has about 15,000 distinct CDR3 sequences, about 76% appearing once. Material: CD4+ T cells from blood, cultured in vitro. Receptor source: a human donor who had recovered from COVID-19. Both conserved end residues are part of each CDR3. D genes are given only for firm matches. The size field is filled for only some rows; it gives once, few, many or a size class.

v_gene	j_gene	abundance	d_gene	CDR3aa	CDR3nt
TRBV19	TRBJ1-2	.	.	CASSVSNYGYTF	TGTGCCAGTAGCGTCAGTAACTATGGCTACACCTTC
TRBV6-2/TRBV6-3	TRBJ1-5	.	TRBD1	CASSYGIPGGRSNQPQHF	TGTGCCAGCAGTTATGGAATCCCAGGGGGCCGTAGCAATCAGCCCCAGCATTTT
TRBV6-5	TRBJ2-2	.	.	CASSYSSSGSGELFF	TGTGCCAGCAGTTACTCAAGTTCCGGGTCCGGGGAGCTGTTTTTT
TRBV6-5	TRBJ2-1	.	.	CASSYRLGQTALGYNEQFF	TGTGCCAGCAGTTACCGCCTCGGACAGACAGCTCTTGGATACAATGAGCAGTTCTTC
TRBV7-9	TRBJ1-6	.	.	CASTSQAPGPRNSPLHF	TGTGCCAGCACCTCACAGGCCCCGGGACCTCGTAATTCACCCCTCCACTTT
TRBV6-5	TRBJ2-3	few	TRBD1	CASSLDRAGDTQYF	TGTGCCAGCAGTTTGGACAGGGCCGGAGATACGCAGTATTTT
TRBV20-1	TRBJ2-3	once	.	CSAQLTPRDTQYF	TGCAGTGCGCAACTGACTCCCAGGGATACGCAGTATTTT
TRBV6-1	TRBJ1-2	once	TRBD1	CASTKGALRYGYTF	TGTGCCAGCACTAAGGGGGCTCTGCGGTATGGCTACACCTTC
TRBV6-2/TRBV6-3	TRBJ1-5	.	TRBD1	CASSNRGIQPQHF	TGTGCCAGCAGTAACAGGGGTATACAGCCCCAGCATTTT
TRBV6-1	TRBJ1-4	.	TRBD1	CASSDRDGRNEKLFF	TGTGCCAGCAGCGACAGGGACGGCCGTAATGAAAAACTGTTTTTT
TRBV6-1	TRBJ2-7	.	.	CASSEAWTRGSYEQYF	TGTGCCAGCAGTGAAGCTTGGACCCGAGGATCCTACGAGCAGTACTTC
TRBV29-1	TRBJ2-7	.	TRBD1	CSVRDRGQENEQYF	TGCAGCGTTCGGGACAGGGGGCAGGAAAACGAGCAGTACTTC
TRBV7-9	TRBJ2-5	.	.	CASSPKGVQETQYF	TGTGCCAGCAGCCCCAAGGGTGTCCAAGAGACCCAGTACTTC
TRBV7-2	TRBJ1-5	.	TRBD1	CASSFRDRDNQPQHF	TGTGCCAGCAGCTTCCGGGACAGGGACAATCAGCCCCAGCATTTT
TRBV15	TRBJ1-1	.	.	CATSRDTWGRGNTEAFF	TGTGCCACCAGCAGAGATACTTGGGGACGGGGGAACACTGAAGCTTTCTTT
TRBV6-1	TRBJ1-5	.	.	CASSERDTYSNQPQHF	TGTGCCAGCAGTGAACGGGACACTTATAGCAATCAGCCCCAGCATTTT
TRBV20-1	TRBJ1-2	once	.	CSASVRNYGYTF	TGCAGTGCTAGTGTGAGGAACTATGGCTACACCTTC
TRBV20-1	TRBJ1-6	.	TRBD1	CSAPGTGRNSPLHF	TGCAGTGCTCCCGGGACAGGGCGGAATTCACCCCTCCACTTT
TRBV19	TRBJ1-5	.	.	CASRPGRPGGPQHF	TGTGCCAGTAGGCCAGGACGCCCCGGGGGGCCCCAGCATTTT
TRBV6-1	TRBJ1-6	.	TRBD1	CASSEQGGNSPLHF	TGTGCCAGCAGTGAACAGGGGGGTAATTCACCCCTCCACTTT
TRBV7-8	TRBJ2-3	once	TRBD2	CATDGLAGGPRYF	TGTGCCACCGACGGGCTAGCGGGAGGGCCGAGGTATTTT
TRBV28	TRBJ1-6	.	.	CASSFFGVSPLHF	TGTGCCAGCAGTTTTTTCGGGGTTTCACCCCTCCACTTT
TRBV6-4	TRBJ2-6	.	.	CASSDSTESGANVLTF	TGTGCCAGCAGTGACTCAACGGAGTCTGGGGCCAACGTCCTGACTTTC
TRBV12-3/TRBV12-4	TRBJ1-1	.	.	CARRYGNTEAFF	TGTGCCAGGCGCTACGGCAACACTGAAGCTTTCTTT
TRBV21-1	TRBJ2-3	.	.	CASVRATDTQYF	TGTGCCAGTGTCAGGGCCACAGATACGCAGTATTTT
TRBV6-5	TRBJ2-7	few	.	CASSYTNRISSYEQYF	TGTGCCAGCAGTTACACTAATCGGATAAGCTCCTACGAGCAGTACTTC
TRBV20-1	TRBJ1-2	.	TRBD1	CSARGGQASNYGYTF	TGCAGTGCTAGAGGGGGACAGGCTTCTAACTATGGCTACACCTTC